Sequencing of this T cell receptor (beta chain) was carried out in a study of tumor and adjacent non-tumor tissue in lung cancer. Study summary: Each sample yielded some 4 million productive TCRbeta reads on average. General observations from the study: TCR diversity was significantly greater in tumor than normal lung tissue. Top 100 clones took a larger repertoire share in normal lung.

A modified ARM-PCR protocol with three rounds of nested PCR amplified TCRbeta. TCRdb reprocessed the multiplex PCR reads with MiXCR, giving one entry per CDR3 protein. The sample includes 50,000 to 70,000 distinct CDR3 sequences, 61% of them seen just once. A word on this clonotype: The antigen is unknown. A read error may be the cause here, since a much bigger clone is one base away.

The template was RNA from unsorted bulk tissue. The normal lung tissue was taken more than 3 cm from the tumor edge. J gave up 5 bases and V 4 bases, and 3 bases lay outside the gene matches. The V gene's germline CDR1 is SGHRS and CDR2 YFSETQ. This CDR3 region has 13 residues. This chain joins TRBV5-1 and TRBJ2-3, with TRBD2 matching over 8 bases. Sequencing input: distant non-tumor lung tissue. The origin of this receptor is a man between 65 and 85 years old with non-small cell lung cancer. The CDR3 region is CASSILAEDTQYF. CDR3 nucleotide sequence: TGCGCCAGCAGCATACTAGCGGAAGATACGCAGTATTTT.